This is a list of T cell receptor beta chains from one sample in a study of response to subunit inactivated influenza vaccine. TCRdb redid the calling of the RT-PCR reads with MiXCR, one entry per CDR3 protein. The data show approximately 700,000 distinct CDR3 sequences, more than 15% seen once. The sample consisted of PBMCs from blood, taken 11 to 12 days after vaccination. These receptors were obtained from a man aged 45-65 years who received an inactivated influenza vaccine. CDR3s leave out the opening cysteine and the closing phenylalanine or tryptophan.

j_gene,v_gene,CDR3aa
TRBJ2-7,TRBV20-1,SAPVAGYSSYEQY
TRBJ2-3,TRBV20-1,SARATDRGTTDTQY
TRBJ2-7,TRBV29-1,SGRDNLYEQY
TRBJ2-3,TRBV2,ASSAGGASETTGTQY
TRBJ2-3,TRBV4-1,ASSQAGTNADTQY
TRBJ2-1,TRBV11-2,ASQQGIGLDEQF
TRBJ1-4,TRBV2,ASLPDRNNEKLF
TRBJ2-5,TRBV3-1,ASSPGLAGDLQETQY
TRBJ2-2,TRBV10-3,AISRVQGELF
TRBJ1-5,TRBV7-9,ASSAQGSNNQPQH
TRBJ2-1,TRBV5-1,ASSLGGEHEQF
TRBJ1-1,TRBV5-6,ASSLLGGRVEAF
TRBJ2-1,TRBV27,ASSYEVSYNEQF
TRBJ1-2,TRBV30,AWEPGQGYGYT
TRBJ2-1,TRBV19,ASSIGGKRDEQF
TRBJ2-3,TRBV20-1,SARSDRPIGDTQY
TRBJ1-5,TRBV7-9,ASSLGSLPQH
TRBJ2-7,TRBV10-3,AIRKQADEQY
TRBJ2-1,TRBV7-2,ASSLFTGTGYNEQF
TRBJ1-6,TRBV20-1,SALDRAAYNSPLH
TRBJ1-1,TRBV7-9,ASSPPENTEAF
TRBJ1-1,TRBV29-1,SVVGASWDTEAF
TRBJ2-7,TRBV12-3/TRBV12-4,ASSPGQPYEQY
TRBJ2-1,TRBV7-2,ASSDPGRGSYNEQF
TRBJ1-2,TRBV27,ASSEDRGLSYT
TRBJ1-2,TRBV5-1,ASSLVSSGGYGYT
TRBJ2-7,TRBV13,ASSYRDRGFYEQY
TRBJ1-4,TRBV6-2/TRBV6-3,ASSRNPGTVGEKLF
TRBJ2-1,TRBV15,ATSRVPRRQGNNEQF
TRBJ2-5,TRBV12-3/TRBV12-4,ASSLNHRTQETQY
TRBJ2-1,TRBV24-1,ATSDHKEWSYNEQF
TRBJ2-1,TRBV15,ATSADRVYNEQF
TRBJ2-3,TRBV6-2/TRBV6-3,ASSYAGLGTDTQY
TRBJ1-5,TRBV6-5,ASSLGQGMWPQH